This T cell receptor beta chain derives from a study of T-cell reconstitution after alpha-beta-depleted transplantation in children. A library of TCRbeta sequences, prepared with unique molecular identifiers, was generated. TCRdb passed the PCR reads through MiXCR, listing each CDR3 protein once. This repertoire shows 420,000 or so distinct CDR3 sequences, about a tenth found once; its top ten account for about 5%. V shed 3 bases and J 0 bases; nucleotides not matched to a gene: 11. Per the germline V gene, CDR1 is MNHEY and CDR2 is SMNVEV (reference sequence). The CDR3 contains 18 residues. The sample consisted of PBMCs from the stem cell graft donor, taken from the stem cell graft. This clonotype was sampled from a human donor who donated a stem cell graft to a child with acute myeloid leukemia. V is TRBV27 and J is TRBJ2-3, with 8 bases aligning to TRBD2. CDR3 DNA: TGTGCCAGCAGTTTGATTAGCGGGATACCTCTAAGCACAGATACGCAGTATTTT. Protein product: CASSLISGIPLSTDTQYF.